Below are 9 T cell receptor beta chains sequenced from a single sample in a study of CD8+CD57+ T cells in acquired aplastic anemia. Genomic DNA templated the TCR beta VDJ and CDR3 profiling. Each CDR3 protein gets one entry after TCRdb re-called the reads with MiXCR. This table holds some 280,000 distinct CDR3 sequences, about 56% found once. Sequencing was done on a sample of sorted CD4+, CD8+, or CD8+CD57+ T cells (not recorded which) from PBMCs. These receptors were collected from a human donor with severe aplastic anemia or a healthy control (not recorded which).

The CDR3 DNA reads as TGCAGTGCTAGACCGAAGGGACCGCATGGCTCTGGGGCCAACGTCCTGACTTTC. Amino acids: CSARPKGPHGSGANVLTF. V is TRBV20-1 and J is TRBJ2-6; D possibly matches TRBD1 or TRBD2 (5 bases each). The CDR3 spans 18 residues. CDR1 is DFQATT and CDR2 is SNEGSKA in the germline V gene (reference sequence). The V end was cut by 2 bases, the J end by 0 bases, with 17 bases between.

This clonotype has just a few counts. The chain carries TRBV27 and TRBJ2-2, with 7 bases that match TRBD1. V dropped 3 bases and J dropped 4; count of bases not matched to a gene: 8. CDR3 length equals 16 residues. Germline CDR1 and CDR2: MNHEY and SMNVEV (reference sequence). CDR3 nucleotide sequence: TGTGCCAGCAGTTTCTCCTATGACAGGGCCACCGGGGAGCTGTTTTTT. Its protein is CASSFSYDRATGELFF.

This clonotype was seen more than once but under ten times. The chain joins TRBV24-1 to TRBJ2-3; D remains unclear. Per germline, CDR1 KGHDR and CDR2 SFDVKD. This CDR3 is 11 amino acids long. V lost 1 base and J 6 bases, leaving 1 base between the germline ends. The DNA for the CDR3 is TGTGCCACCAGTGATTTCGATACGCAGTATTTT. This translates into CATSDFDTQYF.

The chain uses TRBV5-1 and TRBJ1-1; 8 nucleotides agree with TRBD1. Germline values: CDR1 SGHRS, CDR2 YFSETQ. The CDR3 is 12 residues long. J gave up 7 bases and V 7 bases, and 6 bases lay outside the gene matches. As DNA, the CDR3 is TGCGCCAGCCTACAGGGGGTCGGTGAAGCTTTCTTT. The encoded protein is CASLQGVGEAFF.

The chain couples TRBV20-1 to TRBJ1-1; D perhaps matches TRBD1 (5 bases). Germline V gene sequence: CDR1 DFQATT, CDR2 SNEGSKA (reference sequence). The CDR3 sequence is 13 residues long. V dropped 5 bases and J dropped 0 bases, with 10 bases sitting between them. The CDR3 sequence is CSADDSLNTEAFF. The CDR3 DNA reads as TGCAGTGCTGACGACAGCCTGAACACTGAAGCTTTCTTT.

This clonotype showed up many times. The CDR3 is CASSLGRGQNGELFF. CDR3 in DNA: TGTGCCAGCAGCTTGGGCAGGGGGCAGAACGGGGAGCTGTTTTTT. V usage is TRBV5-6 and J usage is TRBJ2-2; TRBD1 matches 8 bases. The CDR3 is 15 amino acids. Looked up from germline, CDR1 is SGHDT and CDR2 is YYEEEE. V lost 0 bases, J lost 7 bases, and 5 bases stayed unmatched.

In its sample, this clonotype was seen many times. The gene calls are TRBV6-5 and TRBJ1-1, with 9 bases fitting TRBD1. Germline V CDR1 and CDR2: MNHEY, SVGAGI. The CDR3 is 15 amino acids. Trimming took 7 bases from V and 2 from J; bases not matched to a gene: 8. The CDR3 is CASTSGQGFNTEAFF. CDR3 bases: TGTGCCAGCACCTCAGGACAGGGGTTCAACACTGAAGCTTTCTTT.

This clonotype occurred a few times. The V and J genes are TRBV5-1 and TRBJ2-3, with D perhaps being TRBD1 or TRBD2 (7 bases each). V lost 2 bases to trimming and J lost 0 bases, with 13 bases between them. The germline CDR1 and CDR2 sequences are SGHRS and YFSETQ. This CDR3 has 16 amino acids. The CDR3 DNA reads TGCGCCAGCAGCTTTGGGGGGGGACAGAGCACAGATACGCAGTATTTT. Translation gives CASSFGGGQSTDTQYF.

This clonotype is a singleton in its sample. The CDR3 region has the DNA TGTGCCAGCAGCCCAGGGTCGGGACGCTATACCTACAATGAGCAGTTCTTC. It codes for CASSPGSGRYTYNEQFF. The genes are TRBV7-3 and TRBJ2-1; D possibly uses TRBD1 or TRBD2 (5 bases each). Germline V gene sequence: CDR1 SGHTA, CDR2 FQGTGA. The CDR3 extends over 17 amino acids. V dropped 5 bases and J dropped 2 bases, with 19 bases sitting between them. Using reference TRBV7-3 and TRBJ2-1 for the parts outside the CDR3, the full variable domain is GAGVSQTPSNKVTEKGKYVELRCDPISGHTALYWYRQSLGQGPEFLIYFQGTGAADDSGLPNDRFFAVRPEGSVSTLKIQRTERGDSAVYLCASSPGSGRYTYNEQFFGPGTRLTVL.